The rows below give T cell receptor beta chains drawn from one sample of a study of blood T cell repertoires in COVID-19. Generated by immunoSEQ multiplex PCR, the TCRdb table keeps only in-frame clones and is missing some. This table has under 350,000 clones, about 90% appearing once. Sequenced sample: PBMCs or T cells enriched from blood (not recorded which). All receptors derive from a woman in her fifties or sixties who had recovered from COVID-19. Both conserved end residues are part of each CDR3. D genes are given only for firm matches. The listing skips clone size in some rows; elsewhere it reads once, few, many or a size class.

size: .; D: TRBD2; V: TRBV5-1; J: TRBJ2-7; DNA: TGCGCCAGCCGGACTAGTATTGGGTACGAGCAGTACTTC; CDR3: CASRTSIGYEQYF
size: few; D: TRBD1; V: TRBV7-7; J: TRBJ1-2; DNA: TGTGCTAGCAGCATCAGACAGGGGGAGAACTATGGCTACACCTTC; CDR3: CASSIRQGENYGYTF
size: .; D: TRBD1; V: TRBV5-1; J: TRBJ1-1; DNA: TGCGCCAGCCGACAGGGCCCGTCGAACACTGAAGCTTTCTTT; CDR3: CASRQGPSNTEAFF
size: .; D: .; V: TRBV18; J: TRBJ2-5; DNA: TGTGCCAGCTCCCTACGACAAGAGACCCAGTACTTC; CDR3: CASSLRQETQYF
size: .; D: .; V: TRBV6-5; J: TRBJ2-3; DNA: TGTGCCAGCAGTCTCTTCGGTCTCACAGATACGCAGTATTTT; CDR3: CASSLFGLTDTQYF
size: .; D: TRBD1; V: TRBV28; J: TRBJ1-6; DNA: TGTGCCAGCAGTAGGGGACAGACCTATAATTCACCCCTCCACTTT; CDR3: CASSRGQTYNSPLHF
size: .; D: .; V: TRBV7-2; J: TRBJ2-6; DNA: TGTGCCAGCCCCCGCTGGCGGGCCCGATCCGGGGCCAACGTCCTGACTTTC; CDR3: CASPRWRARSGANVLTF
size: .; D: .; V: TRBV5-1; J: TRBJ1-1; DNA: TGCGCCAGCAGCTTGGGGGGCAGTTTAAACACTGAAGCTTTCTTT; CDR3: CASSLGGSLNTEAFF
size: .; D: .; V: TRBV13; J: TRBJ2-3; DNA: TGTGCCAGCAGCCCCGGTCCAGATACGCAGTATTTT; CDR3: CASSPGPDTQYF
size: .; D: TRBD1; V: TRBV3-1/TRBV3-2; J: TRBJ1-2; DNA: TGTGCCAGCAGCTTCACAGGGGGCACTGGTGGCTACACCTTC; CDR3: CASSFTGGTGGYTF
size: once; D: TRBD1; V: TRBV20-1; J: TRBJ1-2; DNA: TGCAGTGCCCTCGACAGGGACGGCTACACCTTC; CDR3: CSALDRDGYTF
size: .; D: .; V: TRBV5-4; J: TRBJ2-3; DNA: TGTGCCAGCAGCTTGGGAGGGCTTAGCACAGATACGCAGTATTTT; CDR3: CASSLGGLSTDTQYF
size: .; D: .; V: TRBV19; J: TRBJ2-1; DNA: TGTGCCAGTACCCAGTTACTAGGGCCTCGCAATGAGCAGTTCTTC; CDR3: CASTQLLGPRNEQFF
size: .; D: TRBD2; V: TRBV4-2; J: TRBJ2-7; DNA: TGTGCCAGCAGCGGGACTAGCGGGGGGGCGCAAGAGCAGTACTTC; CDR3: CASSGTSGGAQEQYF
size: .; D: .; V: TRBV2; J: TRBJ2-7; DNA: TGTGCCAGCAGTGCAACAACGTCCAGACTGGCCTCCTACGAGCAGTACTTC; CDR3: CASSATTSRLASYEQYF
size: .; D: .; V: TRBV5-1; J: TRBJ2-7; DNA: TGCGCCAGCAGCCCCCACTCCGAAAGCTCCTACGAGCAGTACTTC; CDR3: CASSPHSESSYEQYF
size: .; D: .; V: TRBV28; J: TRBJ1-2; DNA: TGTGCCAGCCGAGGGCAGGCGGGCGGCTACACCTTC; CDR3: CASRGQAGGYTF
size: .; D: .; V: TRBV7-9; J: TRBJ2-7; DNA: TGTGCCAGCAGCTTATTCGGGGGCGAGCAGTACTTC; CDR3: CASSLFGGEQYF
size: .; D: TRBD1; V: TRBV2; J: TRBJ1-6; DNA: TGTGCCAGCAAGACAGGGGCCAGCTACAATTCACCCCTCCACTTT; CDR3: CASKTGASYNSPLHF
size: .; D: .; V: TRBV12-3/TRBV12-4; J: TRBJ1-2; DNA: TGTGCCACCTCAGGGAGGGTCCATGGCTACACCTTC; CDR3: CATSGRVHGYTF
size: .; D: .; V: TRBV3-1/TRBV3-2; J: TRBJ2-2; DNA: TGTGCCAGCAGCCAATGGGGGCTTGGCACCGGGGAGCTGTTTTTT; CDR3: CASSQWGLGTGELFF
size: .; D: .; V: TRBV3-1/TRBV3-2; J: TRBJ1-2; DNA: TGTGCCAGCAGCCAGGCAGGGGAGATCTACACCTTC; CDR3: CASSQAGEIYTF
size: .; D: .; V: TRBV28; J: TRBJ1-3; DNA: TGTGCCAGCATCAACTCTGGAAACACCATATATTTT; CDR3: CASINSGNTIYF
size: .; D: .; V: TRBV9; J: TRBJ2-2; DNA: TGTGCCAGCAGCGTTGGCAACACCGGGGAGCTGTTTTTT; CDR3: CASSVGNTGELFF
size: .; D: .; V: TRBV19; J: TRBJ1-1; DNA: TGTGCCAGTACCGGGGGGCGGCTCATGAACACTGAAGCTTTCTTT; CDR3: CASTGGRLMNTEAFF
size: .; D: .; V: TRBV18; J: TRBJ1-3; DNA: TGTGCCAGCTCACCACCGTTATTTTCGAACACCATATATTTT; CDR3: CASSPPLFSNTIYF
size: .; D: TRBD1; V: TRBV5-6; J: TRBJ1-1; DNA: TGTGCCAGCAGCCTGACAGGGGAAGGCACTGAAGCTTTCTTT; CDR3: CASSLTGEGTEAFF
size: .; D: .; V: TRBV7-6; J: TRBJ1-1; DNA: TGTGCCAGCAGCCCCGAGCCCGGGTTAATCATGAACACTGAAGCTTTCTTT; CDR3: CASSPEPGLIMNTEAFF
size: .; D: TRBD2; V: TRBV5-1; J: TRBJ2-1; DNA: TGCGCCAGCAGCTTGGTTCCTGGCGGGGGACACAATGAGCAGTTCTTC; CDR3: CASSLVPGGGHNEQFF
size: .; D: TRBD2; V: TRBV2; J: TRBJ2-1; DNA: TGTGCCAGCAGTTTCAGCGGGAGAGGTGGTGAGCAGTTCTTC; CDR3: CASSFSGRGGEQFF